Each of the 17 T cell receptor beta chains below was sequenced from the same sample in a study of T cells after yellow fever vaccination (dated by TCRdb to 2018 to 2020). Library preparation was by 5' RACE. The sample was run on an Illumina NovaSeq 6000. TCRdb trimmed the raw reads at Q25, called clones with MiXCR and kept productive beta chains. A single entry per CDR3 protein holds the most common genes and DNA from its merged rows. Counted in this sample were approximately 160,000 distinct CDR3 sequences; 7% to 10% of them appeared once. In total, the top ten clones hold around 40% of the sample. The treatment or condition label, as the study defines it: live attenuated yellow fever vaccine strain. Source: CD8+ T cells sorted from PBMCs, taken 45 days after the yellow fever booster vaccination. These receptors were collected from a man between 18 and 35 years old who received the YFV17D yellow fever vaccine.

V and J are TRBV20-1 and TRBJ2-5; 11 positions match TRBD2. CDR3 length: 14 amino acids. Per the germline V gene, CDR1 is DFQATT and CDR2 is SNEGSKA (reference sequence). The V gene end was trimmed by 0 bases and the J gene end by 3 bases; junction bases not matched to a gene: 0. The CDR3 DNA is TGCAGTGCTAGAGAGGGACTAGCGGAAGAGACCCAGTACTTC. Translating it yields CSAREGLAEETQYF.

The DNA of the CDR3 is TGTGCCAGCAGCCCAGCGCCCGGAACCTATGAGCAGTTCTTC. It codes for CASSPAPGTYEQFF. This chain joins TRBV7-2 and TRBJ2-1; no firm D call. Trimming stripped 5 bases from V and 8 bases from J, with 16 bases between. This CDR3 region has 14 residues. Looked up from germline, CDR1 is SGHTA and CDR2 is FQGNSA.

The gene calls are TRBV7-9 and TRBJ2-1, with 11 positions matching TRBD1. This CDR3 is 16 amino acids long. Germline CDR1 reads SEHNR; CDR2 reads FQNEAQ (reference sequence). Trimming took 3 bases from V and 8 from J; bases not matched to a gene: 9. CDR3 DNA sequence: TGTGCCAGCAGCTTTCCTGGGACAGGGGGACAGGATGAGCAGTTCTTC. This codes for CASSFPGTGGQDEQFF.

The sample holds a few counts of this clonotype. The chain has TRBV7-2 and TRBJ1-2, with D possibly matching TRBD1 (6 bases). Germline assignment: CDR1 SGHTA and CDR2 FQGNSA. V was shortened by 5 bases and J by 5 bases, with 12 bases between the two germline ends. This CDR3 is 13 amino acids long. As DNA, the CDR3 is TGTGCCAGCAGCCAAGGACAGTCTTATGGCTACACCTTC. Its protein is CASSQGQSYGYTF.

This chain links TRBV12-3 or TRBV12-4 with TRBJ2-7; 9 nucleotides match TRBD2. This CDR3 is 15 amino acids long. The ends lost 3 bases at V and 4 bases at J; junction bases unmatched: 7. The CDR3 DNA reads TGTGCCAGCAGTTTTGGGGCTAGCGGGGAGTACGAGCAGTACTTC. Translating gives CASSFGASGEYEQYF.

This clonotype was detected a few times. CDR3 sequence: CASSLQGGHGELFF. In nucleotides, the CDR3 is TGTGCCAGCAGCTTACAAGGGGGCCACGGGGAGCTGTTTTTT. This chain uses TRBV7-9 with TRBJ2-2; 7 bases line up with TRBD1. Germline V CDR1 and CDR2: SEHNR, FQNEAQ (reference sequence). The J segment lost 7 bases and the V segment lost 2 bases, leaving 4 bases of the junction unmatched. The CDR3 totals 14 residues.

Many counts were recorded for this clonotype. This sequence joins TRBV3-1 and TRBJ1-1; D remains unclear. Trimming took off 3 bases at V and 1 base at J, with 9 bases between the two ends. CDR3 size: 14 residues. Germline-derived CDR1 and CDR2 are LGHDT and YNNKEL (reference sequence). CDR3 sequence: CASSHPAWNTEAFF. The CDR3 DNA sequence: TGTGCCAGCAGCCACCCCGCATGGAACACTGAAGCTTTCTTT.

This clonotype showed up just a few times. The chain is built from TRBV28 and TRBJ2-2; D is undetermined. CDR3 size: 14 residues. The V end was cut by 7 bases, the J end by 3 bases, with 12 bases between. Per the germline V gene, CDR1 is MDHEN and CDR2 is SYDVKM. CDR3 sequence (DNA): TGTGCCAGCACCCTCTTCGAGGACACCGGGGAGCTGTTTTTT. This sequence encodes CASTLFEDTGELFF.

The chain combines TRBV12-3 or TRBV12-4 with TRBJ2-3, with D possibly TRBD2 on 6 matching bases. The CDR3 sequence is 18 residues long. Deletions cut 4 bases from V and 4 bases from J, with 24 bases between. The CDR3 DNA sequence: TGTGCCAGCAGTTACTTCGACGGGGGAGTGGAAGTGGCAGATACGCAGTATTTT. Its translation: CASSYFDGGVEVADTQYF.

In this sample, this clonotype turned up a few times. The CDR3 spells CASSSEGLGQGHEQYV. The DNA for the CDR3 is TGTGCCAGCAGCTCAGAAGGTCTGGGACAGGGGCATGAGCAGTACGTC. The rearrangement joins TRBV7-9 to TRBJ2-7; TRBD1 matches 10 bases. CDR1 SEHNR and CDR2 FQNEAQ come from the germline V gene (reference sequence). The CDR3 runs 16 residues. V shed 4 bases and J 7 bases; nucleotides not matched to a gene: 13.

In its sample, this clonotype was seen a few times. The J gene is TRBJ2-6, the V gene TRBV7-9; 10 nucleotides agree with TRBD2. The length of the CDR3 is 17 residues. Germline CDR1 is SEHNR and CDR2 is FQNEAQ (reference sequence). After removal of 5 bases from V and 4 bases from J, the junction contained 8 bases not matched to a gene. The DNA for the CDR3 is TGTGCCAGCAGCGAACTAGCGGGGCGCCCCGGGGCCAACGTCCTGACTTTC. It codes for CASSELAGRPGANVLTF.

The chain carries TRBV20-1 and TRBJ1-4, with no clear D. The germline CDR1 and CDR2 sequences are DFQATT and SNEGSKA (reference sequence). The CDR3 is made up of 14 amino acids. V dropped 1 base and J dropped 0 bases, with 6 bases sitting between them. As DNA, the CDR3 is TGCAGTGCTAGAGGGGTGGCAACTAATGAAAAACTGTTTTTT. Amino acid sequence: CSARGVATNEKLFF.

Ten or more counts support this clonotype. The chain employs TRBV5-4 and TRBJ2-2, with D possibly matching TRBD2 (6 bases). The V gene's germline CDR1 is SGHNT and CDR2 YYREEE (reference sequence). The CDR3 is made up of 16 amino acids. The V and J ends lost 4 bases and 4 bases respectively, with 17 bases between them. For the CDR3, the DNA is TGTGCCAGCAGCACCAAGAGTAGCGGAAGCACCGGGGAGCTGTTTTTT. Its protein is CASSTKSSGSTGELFF.

The chain has TRBV15 and TRBJ2-7, with D tentatively TRBD1 or TRBD2 (5 bases each). V gave up 1 base and J gave up 4 bases, with 11 bases separating them. CDR1 and CDR2 from the germline V gene are LNHNV and YYDKDF (reference sequence). CDR3 length equals 14 residues. The CDR3, as DNA: TGTGCCACCAGCAGAGCGAGGGGAACGTACGAGCAGTACTTC. Protein sequence: CATSRARGTYEQYF.

The chain couples TRBV4-1 to TRBJ2-5; no reliable D call. The length of the CDR3 is 15 residues. V was cut by 1 base and J by 3 bases, with 12 bases left in between. The germline gives CDR1 MGHRA, CDR2 YSYEKL. The CDR3 DNA reads TGCGCCAGCAGCCAAGTTGGAGCGCTGGAAGAGACCCAGTACTTC. This codes for CASSQVGALEETQYF.

In this sample, this clonotype turned up a few times. The V call is TRBV7-6, the J call TRBJ2-2; unclear D gene. Germline lookup yields CDR1 SGHVS and CDR2 FNYEAQ. CDR3 length: 17 amino acids. The V gene lost 3 bases and the J gene lost 0 bases, with 14 bases spanning the gap. The CDR3 nucleotides are TGTGCCAGCAGCTTGCCCGCACAAGCTCCGAACACCGGGGAGCTGTTTTTT. This translates into CASSLPAQAPNTGELFF.

This clonotype appeared once. V gene TRBV7-2 combines with J gene TRBJ2-7; perhaps TRBD1 as D (6 bases). Trimming pared 4 bases from V and 3 bases from J, leaving 19 bases between. The CDR3 is 16 residues long. Germline V gives CDR1 SGHTA, CDR2 FQGNSA. CDR3 coding DNA: TGTGCCAGCAGCTCCCCTCTCAAAGACAGGCTCTACGAGCAGTACTTC. It encodes CASSSPLKDRLYEQYF.